This entry lists 10 T cell receptor beta chains sequenced from one sample in a study of radiation and T cells in renal cell carcinoma. Only in-frame clones appear in the TCRdb table, and some are missing; sequencing was by immunoSEQ multiplex PCR. The table lists 70,000 to 100,000 clones, over 75% of them singletons, with around 6.3% in the top ten. Sample time point: baseline pretreatment blood. Treatment specified: 15 Gy SBRT to primary tumor, nephrectomy 4 weeks later. The sequences come from blood, collected from a patient whose treatment included radiotherapy and nephrectomy. These receptors came from a man aged 55 to 70 with renal cell carcinoma.

The CDR3 nucleotides are TGCAGTGCGGGGACACTTAACACCTTC. Translation: CSAGTLNTF. The V and J genes are TRBV20-1 and TRBJ1-2, with D perhaps TRBD1 (6 bases). Germline CDR1 DFQATT, CDR2 SNEGSKA (reference sequence). The CDR3 totals 9 residues. V lost 6 bases and J 12 bases, leaving 11 bases between the germline ends.

This clone was recorded only once. This chain joins TRBV28 and TRBJ2-3, with D unresolved. V lost 5 bases, J lost 5 bases, and 11 bases lay in between. The CDR3 loop spans 13 amino acids. The germline gives CDR1 MDHEN, CDR2 SYDVKM. CDR3 residues: CASSISGIDTQYF. CDR3 coding DNA: TGTGCCAGCAGTATCTCCGGAATAGATACGCAGTATTTT.

V is TRBV29-1 and J is TRBJ1-1, with 7 positions matching TRBD1. The CDR3 is 11 residues long. Germline CDR1 and CDR2: SQVTM and ANQGSEA. The ends lost 7 bases at V and 4 bases at J; junction bases unmatched: 3. The chain's CDR3 is CSGGQITEAFF. The CDR3 DNA reads TGCAGCGGGGGACAGATCACTGAAGCTTTCTTT.

The chain has TRBV7-9 and TRBJ1-5; 7 bases are shared with TRBD1. The CDR3 totals 14 residues. Trimming at V came to 5 bases and at J to 9 bases, leaving 10 bases not matched to a gene. The germline V gene has CDR1 SEHNR and CDR2 FQNEAQ (reference sequence). CDR3 amino acids: CASSRTAQGGPQHF. The CDR3 DNA is TGTGCCAGCAGCCGGACAGCCCAGGGGGGGCCCCAGCATTTT.

The chain couples TRBV15 to TRBJ2-3; TRBD1 matches at 7 bases. Germline CDR1 is LNHNV and CDR2 is YYDKDF (reference sequence). With V trimmed by 3 bases and J by 0 bases, 12 bases remained unmatched. The CDR3 spans 18 residues. The CDR3 loop is CATSRRPTGVTSTDTQYF. The CDR3 DNA reads TGTGCCACCAGCAGGAGACCCACAGGGGTTACTAGCACAGATACGCAGTATTTT.

The V and J genes are TRBV7-3 and TRBJ2-1; TRBD2 aligns across 9 bases. This CDR3 is built from 15 residues. Germline CDR1 reads SGHTA; CDR2 reads FQGTGA. Trimming at V came to 5 bases and at J to 7 bases, leaving 9 bases not matched to a gene. CDR3 region: CASSIIAGDLNEQFF. The CDR3 bases are TGTGCCAGCAGCATAATAGCGGGAGATTTAAATGAGCAGTTCTTC.

The chain carries TRBV4-1 and TRBJ2-7; D may be TRBD2 (5 bases). CDR3 length: 16 residues. Trimming shortened V by 4 bases and J by 2 bases, and 18 bases separated the two germline ends. Germline V gene lookup returns CDR1 MGHRA and CDR2 YSYEKL. CDR3 loop: CASSRTIEGITYEQYF. CDR3 coding DNA: TGCGCCAGCAGCCGTACGATCGAGGGAATAACCTACGAGCAGTACTTC.

This clone was recorded only once. The chain couples TRBV10-2 to TRBJ2-2; 14 bases match TRBD2. J lost 3 bases, V lost 5 bases, and 5 bases had no gene match. This CDR3 contains 17 residues. Germline V gene data show CDR1 as WSHSY and CDR2 as SAAADI. CDR3 sequence reads: CASSPGLAGAYTGELFF. In DNA form, the CDR3 reads TGCGCCAGCAGTCCGGGACTAGCGGGAGCGTACACCGGGGAGCTGTTTTTT.

The V call is TRBV27, the J call TRBJ2-7; D not resolved. The germline gives CDR1 MNHEY, CDR2 SMNVEV (reference sequence). The CDR3 runs to 14 residues. V lost 0 bases, J lost 3 bases, and 9 bases lay in between. This chain's CDR3 is CASSLSNTHYEQYF. The DNA for the CDR3 is TGTGCCAGCAGTTTATCGAACACCCACTACGAGCAGTACTTC.

The chain is built from TRBV7-8 and TRBJ2-1, with D unresolved. CDR1 is SGHVS, CDR2 FQNEAQ, per germline. CDR3 length equals 16 residues. The V end lost 2 bases, the J end lost 0 bases, and 11 bases lay between the germline ends. The CDR3 DNA is TGTGCCAGCAGCTTAACCACCAGGAACTCCTACAATGAGCAGTTCTTC. It is translated as CASSLTTRNSYNEQFF.